The rows below give T cell receptor beta chains drawn from one sample of a study of CD8 T cells in ankylosing spondylitis. TCRdb re-called the 5' RACE reads through MiXCR, storing one row per CDR3 protein. The data hold over 400,000 distinct CDR3 sequences, with roughly 25% observed a single time. The specimen was blood, either unsorted or a sorted T cell fraction (not recorded which). These receptors all stem from a male donor with ankylosing spondylitis. Both conserved end residues are part of each CDR3. A D gene is named only where the DNA matches it firmly. A clone size is listed for some rows: how often the clone was seen (once, few, many), or a class if it is expanded.

CDR3aa	CDR3nt	d_gene	v_gene	abundance	j_gene
CASSLVGLENTIYF	TGTGCCAGCAGCTTAGTGGGGCTGGAAAACACCATATATTTT	NA	TRBV7-2	NA	TRBJ1-3
CASSRLGTGYNEQFF	TGCGCCAGCAGCCGCCTGGGGACAGGGTACAATGAGCAGTTCTTC	TRBD1	TRBV4-1	many	TRBJ2-1
CASSLGFNGATNEKLFF	TGTGCCAGCAGTCTAGGGTTTAATGGGGCAACAAATGAAAAACTGTTTTTT	NA	TRBV7-2	once	TRBJ1-4
CASSQELHNEQFF	TGTGCCAGCAGCCAGGAACTACACAATGAGCAGTTCTTC	NA	TRBV14	NA	TRBJ2-1
CASSLEGDRGLNEQFF	TGCGCCAGCAGCTTGGAGGGGGACCGGGGCCTCAATGAGCAGTTCTTC	NA	TRBV5-1	many	TRBJ2-1
CASSQVGPYNEQFF	TGTGCCAGCAGCCAAGTTGGACCCTACAATGAGCAGTTCTTC	NA	TRBV3-1	NA	TRBJ2-1
CASSPPTLQETQYF	TGTGCCAGCTCACCTCCTACCCTACAAGAGACCCAGTACTTC	NA	TRBV18	NA	TRBJ2-5
CASSSRLLATSTDTQYF	TGTGCCAGCAGCTCCCGTCTCCTAGCGACTAGCACAGATACGCAGTATTTT	NA	TRBV7-2	few	TRBJ2-3
CASGFSTNRGYTF	TGTGCTAGTGGTTTCTCAACAAATCGGGGCTACACCTTC	NA	TRBV12-5	NA	TRBJ1-2
CASSQGQGTDTQYF	TGTGCCAGCAGCCAAGGACAGGGGACAGATACGCAGTATTTT	TRBD1	TRBV3-1	NA	TRBJ2-3
CASSPDRGALNTEAFF	TGTGCCAGCAGTCCGGACAGGGGTGCTTTGAACACTGAAGCTTTCTTT	TRBD1	TRBV12-3/TRBV12-4	NA	TRBJ1-1
CASSPSRLLNSGANVLTF	TGCGCCAGCAGCCCATCAAGACTTCTCAACTCTGGGGCCAACGTCCTGACTTTC	NA	TRBV5-1	few	TRBJ2-6
CASTPSQGRGAFF	TGTGCCAGCACCCCGAGCCAGGGAAGAGGAGCTTTCTTT	NA	TRBV7-8	few	TRBJ1-1
CSVEYTGEETQYF	TGCAGCGTTGAATATACAGGGGAAGAGACCCAGTACTTC	TRBD1	TRBV29-1	few	TRBJ2-5
CASSQESAGYTF	TGTGCCAGCAGCCAAGAGTCGGCTGGCTACACCTTC	NA	TRBV4-2	NA	TRBJ1-2